This T cell receptor beta chain was recorded in a study of blood T cell repertoires in COVID-19. Background on the study: COVID-19 samples collected from the United States, Italy and Spain covered acute and convalescent phases. The analysed material was cDNA or gDNA that came from T cells, B-cell-depleted T cells, or PBMCs.

TCRdb's copy holds only in-frame clones and misses some; the assay was immunoSEQ multiplex PCR. Of some 31,000 clones in the sample, 60% to 80% are singletons; the top ten hold about 7.9%. The CDR3 is made up of 14 amino acids. Trimming removed 3 bases at V and 14 bases at J, with 17 bases between. CDR1 is MDHEN and CDR2 is SYDVKM in the germline V gene. The V gene is TRBV28, the J gene TRBJ1-6; D is possibly TRBD1 (5 bases). This receptor was taken from a woman aged 55-69 years with acute or convalescent COVID-19. Material: peripheral blood. This chain's CDR3 is CASSLWGETHTLHF. CDR3 sequence (DNA): TGTGCCAGCAGTTTGTGGGGGGAGACCCACACCCTCCACTTT.